The rows below give T cell receptor beta chains drawn from one sample of a study of shared clonotypes between healthy human individuals. Profiling relied on immunoSEQ multiplex PCR, and the TCRdb table lists in-frame clones only, not all of them. The profile covers fewer than 500,000 clones, with about 80% appearing a single time and approximately 12% taken by the ten largest. The sequencing input was PBMCs. Receptor source: a woman aged 40-49 years in good health. Some clones in this sample may be carry-over from other donors' samples. The CDR3 runs from the conserved cysteine through the conserved F or W. The D gene is left open where the match is weak. Size is omitted from some rows. Given values are once, few, many or a class for expanded clones.

v_gene,j_gene,d_gene,abundance,CDR3nt,CDR3aa
TRBV5-4,TRBJ1-2,TRBD1,few,TGTGCCAGCAGCTTGACAGGGGTGGGCTACACCTTC,CASSLTGVGYTF
TRBV5-1,TRBJ1-2,-,-,TGCGCCAGCAGCCGAACTCTACAGGGTAACTATGGCTACACCTTC,CASSRTLQGNYGYTF
TRBV28,TRBJ1-2,-,-,TGTGCCAGCAGTTTATTTTCCCTCTATGGCTACACCTTC,CASSLFSLYGYTF
TRBV6-5,TRBJ2-1,-,-,TGTGCCAGCAGGGCAGGCTCCTACAATGAGCAGTTCTTC,CASRAGSYNEQFF
TRBV5-1,TRBJ2-5,-,-,TGCGCCAGCAGCTTGGTTGCCGGACAGCAAGAGACCCAGTACTTC,CASSLVAGQQETQYF
TRBV21-1,TRBJ1-2,-,-,TGTGCCAGCAGCAAAAACCGGGACAGGGGCCACTATGGCTACACCTTC,CASSKNRDRGHYGYTF
TRBV7-8,TRBJ2-5,TRBD1,-,TGTGCCAGCACCGGGAAAGGGGGCCGCGAGACCCAGTACTTC,CASTGKGGRETQYF
TRBV30,TRBJ2-3,-,-,TGTGCCTGGAGACGGGATCTCGACGTTACGCAGTATTTT,CAWRRDLDVTQYF
TRBV27,TRBJ2-7,TRBD1,-,TGTGCCAGCAGTTTTGCAGGGGGCCCTTACGAGCAGTACTTC,CASSFAGGPYEQYF
TRBV15,TRBJ2-7,TRBD1,-,TGTGCCACCAGACCGTTCGGGACAGGGGTCGTTTACTTC,CATRPFGTGVVYF
TRBV7-6,TRBJ2-2,-,-,TGTGCCAGCAGCTTAGGCCTCGGGTTGGGTTCCGGGGAGCTGTTTTTT,CASSLGLGLGSGELFF
TRBV30,TRBJ2-2,-,once,TGTGCCTGGAAGGGCACAGGGATCGGGGAGCTGTTTTTT,CAWKGTGIGELFF
TRBV5-4,TRBJ2-7,-,few,TGTGCCAGCAGCTTGGACATGACCTACGAGCAGTACTTC,CASSLDMTYEQYF
TRBV11-2,TRBJ2-1,TRBD2,once,TGTGCCAGCAGCGGGCCCGGGGCGGGAGTAAATGAGCAGTTCTTC,CASSGPGAGVNEQFF
TRBV5-8,TRBJ2-1,TRBD2,few,TGTGCCAGCAGCCCCGAACCGAACAGACTAGCGGGAGCTCTCTTC,CASSPEPNRLAGALF
TRBV7-9,TRBJ1-2,-,-,TGTGCCAGCAGCCCTGAAGACACTTTCTATGGCTACACCTTC,CASSPEDTFYGYTF
TRBV9,TRBJ2-1,-,-,TGTGCCAGCAGCGTAGCCGTGCATGGGACTGACAATGAGCAGTTCTTC,CASSVAVHGTDNEQFF
TRBV6-1,TRBJ2-2,-,-,TGTGCCAGCACCTGGACTCTGGAGACCGGGGAGCTGTTTTTT,CASTWTLETGELFF
TRBV5-1,TRBJ2-7,-,once,TGCGCCAGCAGCAGATTTAGCGGAGGGCTCTACGAGCAGTACTTC,CASSRFSGGLYEQYF
TRBV7-8,TRBJ1-4,-,-,TGTGCCAGCACCCTCCGCAGGGAGTCTGAAAAACTGTTTTTT,CASTLRRESEKLFF
TRBV7-8,TRBJ2-1,-,-,TGTGCCAGCAGCTTGGGGGGATATTCCGCCTACAATGAGCAGTTCTTC,CASSLGGYSAYNEQFF
TRBV5-1,TRBJ1-1,-,-,TGCGCCAGCAGCTTTGACGGGAGTACTGAGTGGGGTGAAGCTTTCTTT,CASSFDGSTEWGEAFF
TRBV29-1,TRBJ2-3,-,once,TGCAGCGTTGTCCAGGGACGCACAGATACGCAGTATTTT,CSVVQGRTDTQYF
TRBV6-4,TRBJ2-2,TRBD1,-,TGTGCCAGCAGTGACACGGGACAGGGAGACACCGGGGAGCTGTTTTTT,CASSDTGQGDTGELFF
TRBV19,TRBJ2-2,TRBD1,-,TGTGCCAGTAGGACACAGGGGGCGCGGGACACCGGGGAGCTGTTTTTT,CASRTQGARDTGELFF
TRBV6-1,TRBJ1-5,-,once,TGTGCCAGCAGTGCTACAGGGCGGCAGCCCCAGCATTTT,CASSATGRQPQHF
TRBV14,TRBJ2-7,-,-,TGTGCCAGCAGCCTTTCAGCTTACGAGCAGTACTTC,CASSLSAYEQYF
TRBV7-9,TRBJ2-1,-,-,TGTGCCAGCAGCCCCGAGTGGGCGGGGAACTACAATGAGCAGTTCTTC,CASSPEWAGNYNEQFF
TRBV5-1,TRBJ2-2,TRBD1,-,TGCGCCAGCAGCTTGGCCGGACAGGGAAGTCAGCTGTTTTTT,CASSLAGQGSQLFF
TRBV19,TRBJ2-2,-,-,TGTGCCAGTAGCTGGAGGGGTGCCGGGGAGCTGTTTTTT,CASSWRGAGELFF
TRBV13,TRBJ2-7,TRBD1,-,TGTGCCAGCAGCCGGACAGGGATGAGCGAGCAGTACTTC,CASSRTGMSEQYF
TRBV5-8,TRBJ1-1,-,-,TGTGCCAGCAGACCTAGGGGCCAGATTGAAGCTTTCTTT,CASRPRGQIEAFF
TRBV7-9,TRBJ2-7,TRBD1,once,TGTGCCAGCAGAGATCCAAACAGGGGGCAAGGGGAGCAGTACTTC,CASRDPNRGQGEQYF
TRBV7-2,TRBJ2-5,TRBD2,-,TGTGCCAGCAGCTCCAGCGTTTCTAGCGGGAGGGCACAAGAGACCCAGTACTTC,CASSSSVSSGRAQETQYF
TRBV6-4,TRBJ1-5,-,once,TGTGCCAGCAGTGACCAGGCGGGGGGAGGCCAGCCCCAGCATTTT,CASSDQAGGGQPQHF
TRBV2,TRBJ2-7,TRBD2,-,TGTGCCAGCAAGACTAGCGGGAGCTCTTATTGGGAGCAGTACTTC,CASKTSGSSYWEQYF
TRBV14,TRBJ2-7,TRBD1,-,TGTGCCAGCAGCCAACCCGGGACAGGGGTCTACGAGCAGTACTTC,CASSQPGTGVYEQYF
TRBV5-1,TRBJ2-7,TRBD1,-,TGCGCCAGCAGCTTGGGGACAGGGGCGGACGAGCAGTACTTC,CASSLGTGADEQYF
TRBV28,TRBJ2-7,TRBD2,few,TGTGCCAGCAGTACTCCCACCGGGGGGACCCATGGGCAGTACTTC,CASSTPTGGTHGQYF
TRBV7-3,TRBJ2-3,-,-,TGTGCCAGCAGCTTACCCAGCAAGACAGATACGCAGTATTTT,CASSLPSKTDTQYF